This T cell receptor beta chain was recorded in a study of response to subunit inactivated influenza vaccine. General study findings and limits: The authors suggested that few new T cells are recruited per seasonal influenza vaccination.

This clonotype occurred many times. Its matching antigen is unknown. The germline gives CDR1 SQVTM, CDR2 ANQGSEA. Trimming shortened V by 4 bases and J by 1 base, and 12 bases separated the two germline ends. CDR3 length: 14 residues. TCRdb analysed the RT-PCR reads with MiXCR anew, one entry per CDR3 protein. The profile shows more than 400,000 distinct CDR3 sequences, roughly 9.8% of them singletons. The clonotype was recovered from a man in his forties or fifties who received an inactivated influenza vaccine. V gene TRBV29-1 combines with J gene TRBJ2-3; weak D call: TRBD1 (6 bases). The specimen was PBMCs from blood, collected more than 35 days after vaccination. In nucleotides, the CDR3 is TGCAGCGTTGCTGTGACAGGAGGCACAGATACGCAGTATTTT. As protein: CSVAVTGGTDTQYF.